This TCR beta chain was documented in a study of prognosis after radiotherapy for stage I lung cancer. The overall study: Patient ages ran from roughly 53 to 90, with a median of almost 75 years, and the group had approximately 12 men and 6 women. Radiotherapy: SBRT, 3 to 5 fractions, biologically effective dose at least 100 Gy.

By two-round multiplex PCR, the TCR beta CDR3 was amplified from genomic DNA. For every TRBV and TRBJ gene, a specific primer was used in first-round PCR. A single record per CDR3 protein comes from TCRdb applying MiXCR to the multiplex PCR reads. In the table there are around 26,000 distinct CDR3 sequences, about 40% of which are singletons. This clonotype has only one observation. This clonotype was obtained from a donor aged 50 or older with non-small cell lung cancer. This material consisted of PBMCs, taken before or after stereotactic body radiation therapy (not recorded which).

Here the CDR3 reads CASSLDNGGIREQYF. The CDR3 DNA reads TGTGCCAGCAGCTTAGATAATGGAGGGATTCGCGAGCAGTACTTC. The chain joins TRBV11-3 to TRBJ2-7; D is possibly TRBD2 (6 bases). Germline V gene sequence: CDR1 SGHNT, CDR2 YENEEA. V gave up 0 bases and J gave up 6 bases, with 15 bases separating them. There are 15 residues in the CDR3.